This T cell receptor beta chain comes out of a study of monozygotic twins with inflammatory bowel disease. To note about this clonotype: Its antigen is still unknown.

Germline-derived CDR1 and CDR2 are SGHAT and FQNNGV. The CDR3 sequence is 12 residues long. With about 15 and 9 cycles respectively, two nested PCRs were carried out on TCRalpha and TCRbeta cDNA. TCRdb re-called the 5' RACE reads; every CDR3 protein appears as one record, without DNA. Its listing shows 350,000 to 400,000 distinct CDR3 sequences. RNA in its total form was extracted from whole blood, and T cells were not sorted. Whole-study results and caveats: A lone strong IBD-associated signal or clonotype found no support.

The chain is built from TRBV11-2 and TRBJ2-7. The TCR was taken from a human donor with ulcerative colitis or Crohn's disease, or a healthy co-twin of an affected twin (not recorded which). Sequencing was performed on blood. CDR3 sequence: CASSTQLREQYF.